The 32 T cell receptor beta chains presented below share a single source sample, sequenced in a study of blood T cell repertoires in COVID-19 (TCRdb year 2020). The library was made by the immunoSEQ multiplex PCR assay. TCRdb retrieved this table from immuneACCESS and kept in-frame rearrangements only. Not all clones are present; in checked studies, unresolved V genes account for under half, and no reason is known for the remainder. Across this sample there are 75,000 to 100,000 clones, with less than 90% seen only once. Jointly, the top ten make up approximately 1.6% of the sample. The sequenced sample was peripheral blood. These receptors all come from a man aged 80 or over with acute or convalescent COVID-19.

This chain uses TRBV15 with TRBJ2-2, with 9 nucleotides matching TRBD1. Germline V lookup: CDR1 LNHNV, CDR2 YYDKDF (reference sequence). Trimming cost V 8 bases and J 2 bases; bases outside gene matches: 9. This CDR3 comprises 16 residues. The CDR3 nucleotides read TGTGCCACCCGAGGAGAGGGACAGGGCAACACCGGGGAGCTGTTTTTT. Protein sequence: CATRGEGQGNTGELFF.

This clone was counted only a few times. The V gene is TRBV2, the J gene TRBJ2-7, with a weak D call TRBD1 (6 bases). With 2 bases removed from V and 6 bases from J, the gap between germline ends came to 23 bases. The germline gives CDR1 SNHLY, CDR2 FYNNEI. The CDR3 is 17 residues long. The CDR3 DNA is TGTGCCAGCAGTGAAAGAGGTGTAGGGCAGGGGCTTAGCGAGCAGTACTTC. The encoded protein is CASSERGVGQGLSEQYF.

V usage is TRBV5-1 and J usage is TRBJ2-3; TRBD2 is a possible D gene (5 bases). V gave up 0 bases and J gave up 0 bases, with 8 bases separating them. Germline V gives CDR1 SGHRS, CDR2 YFSETQ. The CDR3 is 15 residues long. CDR3 in DNA: TGCGCCAGCAGCTTGGAGACGGGAAGCACAGATACGCAGTATTTT. Translating gives CASSLETGSTDTQYF.

V usage is TRBV6-5 and J usage is TRBJ2-1; TRBD2 matches 10 bases. The length of the CDR3 is 15 residues. Germline loops: CDR1 MNHEY, CDR2 SVGAGI. J was trimmed by 7 bases and V by 0 bases; bases with no gene match: 3. DNA of the CDR3: TGTGCCAGCAGTTACTCGGGACTAGCGAGGAATGAGCAGTTCTTC. Its translation: CASSYSGLARNEQFF.

The gene calls are TRBV28 and TRBJ1-4, with D tentatively TRBD1 (6 bases). Per germline, CDR1 MDHEN and CDR2 SYDVKM. CDR3 length: 13 residues. V lost 7 bases, J lost 3 bases, and 9 bases lay in between. The DNA for the CDR3 is TGTGCCAGCATTTCAGGGGCTAATGAAAAACTGTTTTTT. Its protein is CASISGANEKLFF. The full variable domain, in which reference TRBV28 and TRBJ1-4 provide the parts outside the CDR3, is DVKVTQSSRYLVKRTGEKVFLECVQDMDHENMFWYRQDPGLGLRLIYFSYDVKMKEKGDIPEGYSVSREKKERFSLILESASTNQTSMYLCASISGANEKLFFGSGTQLSVL.

This chain connects TRBV10-3 to TRBJ2-7; possibly TRBD2 for D (6 bases). Germline values: CDR1 ENHRY, CDR2 SYGVKD. V lost 6 bases and J 2 bases, leaving 14 bases between the germline ends. The CDR3 contains 14 residues. CDR3 protein: CAIRWGVLTYEQYF. CDR3 DNA sequence: TGTGCCATCAGATGGGGGGTTCTTACCTACGAGCAGTACTTC.

Concerning this clone: Within the sample, other DNA sequences also encode this same CDR3. V and J are TRBV29-1 and TRBJ1-2, with 8 bases lining up with TRBD1. Trimming removed 0 bases from V and 3 bases from J; junction bases left unmatched: 3. Germline V gene sequence: CDR1 SQVTM, CDR2 ANQGSEA. CDR3 length equals 14 residues. Written as DNA, the CDR3 is TGCAGCGTTGAAGACCCAGGGGGCTACTATGGCTACACCTTC. Protein product: CSVEDPGGYYGYTF.

The chain couples TRBV19 to TRBJ1-2; D ambiguous. V was pared by 5 bases and J by 2 bases, with 21 bases between. Germline V gene data show CDR1 as LNHDA and CDR2 as SQIVND (reference sequence). The CDR3 is 17 amino acids. As DNA, the CDR3 is TGTGCCAGTAGTCCACGCCTAGAAGGAGAGAGAAACTATGGCTACACCTTC. Protein: CASSPRLEGERNYGYTF.

This chain connects TRBV6-1 to TRBJ1-3; the match to TRBD1 covers 9 bases. The CDR3 loop spans 16 amino acids. The trim removed 2 bases at V and 4 bases at J, leaving 6 bases unmatched. Germline CDR1 reads MNHNS; CDR2 reads SASEGT. The CDR3 sequence: CASSERTGVFGNTIYF. CDR3 DNA: TGTGCCAGCAGTGAAAGGACAGGGGTTTTCGGAAACACCATATATTTT.

The chain couples TRBV2 to TRBJ1-2; no clear D gene. This CDR3 comprises 12 residues. Per germline, CDR1 SNHLY and CDR2 FYNNEI. The germline V and J ends were trimmed by 8 bases and 0 bases, with 7 bases remaining between them. The CDR3: CASLAPNYGYTF. The CDR3 region has the DNA TGTGCCAGCCTGGCCCCTAACTATGGCTACACCTTC.

V gene TRBV6-2 or TRBV6-3 combines with J gene TRBJ1-1; D ambiguous. There are 17 residues in the CDR3. The ends were cut back, 2 bases at V and 4 bases at J, with 20 bases in the middle. Per the germline V gene, CDR1 is MNHEY and CDR2 is SVGEGT. Written as DNA, the CDR3 is TGTGCCAGCAGTTACCCCGGCATCGGGAGCCGCGGCACTGAAGCTTTCTTT. As protein: CASSYPGIGSRGTEAFF.

The chain employs TRBV15 and TRBJ2-1; the D gene is possibly TRBD2 (6 bases). Trimming left V 0 bases short and J 4 bases short, with 10 bases between. This CDR3 has 15 residues. The germline CDR1 and CDR2 sequences are LNHNV and YYDKDF (reference sequence). The CDR3 DNA sequence: TGTGCCACCAGCAGAGATGCGGGGCCGTACAATGAGCAGTTCTTC. Translation gives CATSRDAGPYNEQFF.

This clone was seen once. This sequence joins TRBV6-5 and TRBJ2-5, with a possible D match to TRBD1 (6 bases). The germline CDR1 and CDR2 sequences are MNHEY and SVGAGI. Deletions cut 5 bases from V and 7 bases from J, with 14 bases between. CDR3 size: 13 residues. The DNA of the CDR3 is TGTGCCAGCAGTACCCGACAGGACGGGACCCAGTACTTC. It specifies CASSTRQDGTQYF.

This rearrangement joins TRBV5-4 to TRBJ2-1; no clear D. This CDR3 contains 14 residues. Between the trimmed V and J ends, which lost 3 bases and 9 bases, there was a span of 16 bases. Germline values: CDR1 SGHNT, CDR2 YYREEE (reference sequence). CDR3 sequence reads: CASSSSRRVGEQFF. Here the CDR3 DNA reads TGTGCCAGCAGCTCGTCGCGACGGGTGGGTGAGCAGTTCTTC. Using reference TRBV5-4 and TRBJ2-1 for the parts outside the CDR3, the full variable domain is ETGVTQSPTHLIKTRGQQVTLRCSSQSGHNTVSWYQQALGQGPQFIFQYYREEENGRGNFPPRFSGLQFPNYSSELNVNALELDDSALYLCASSSSRRVGEQFFGPGTRLTVL.

The chain is built from TRBV5-6 and TRBJ2-7; 8 nucleotides match TRBD1. CDR1 is SGHDT and CDR2 is YYEEEE in the germline V gene. With 2 bases clipped from V and 7 bases from J, the junction kept 5 bases outside the gene matches. The CDR3 extends over 13 amino acids. CDR3: CASSLDRDREQYF. The CDR3 DNA reads as TGTGCCAGCAGCTTAGACAGGGACAGGGAGCAGTACTTC. Together with reference TRBV5-6 and TRBJ2-7, the CDR3 gives the full variable domain: DAGVTQSPTHLIKTRGQQVTLRCSPKSGHDTVSWYQQALGQGPQFIFQYYEEEERQRGNFPDRFSGHQFPNYSSELNVNALLLGDSALYLCASSLDRDREQYFGPGTRLTVT.

J is TRBJ1-4 and V is TRBV19, with D tentatively TRBD1 (5 bases). This CDR3 has 14 residues. CDR1 is LNHDA and CDR2 is SQIVND in the germline V gene (reference sequence). Trimming removed 6 bases at V and 6 bases at J, with 14 bases between. The CDR3 is CASSRQGLHEKLFF. The CDR3 DNA follows: TGTGCCAGTAGCCGGCAGGGACTTCATGAAAAACTGTTTTTT.

The CDR3 DNA reads as TGCAGTGCTAGTGTGGTCAGCTCCTACGAGCAGTACTTC. Translated, it gives CSASVVSSYEQYF. The chain is built from TRBV20-1 and TRBJ2-7; D gene uncertain. The germline CDR1 and CDR2 sequences are DFQATT and SNEGSKA (reference sequence). The CDR3 is 13 residues long. V gave up 3 bases and J gave up 0 bases, with 9 bases separating them.

J is TRBJ2-1 and V is TRBV7-2; 7 positions agree with TRBD2. This CDR3 is 14 amino acids long. Germline lookup yields CDR1 SGHTA and CDR2 FQGNSA. Trimming cost V 4 bases and J 8 bases; bases outside gene matches: 8. The CDR3 sequence is CASSWGRASDEQFF. For the CDR3, the DNA is TGTGCCAGCAGCTGGGGGAGGGCGAGCGATGAGCAGTTCTTC. Full variable domain (outside the CDR3, taken from reference TRBV7-2 and TRBJ2-1): GAGVSQSPSNKVTEKGKDVELRCDPISGHTALYWYRQSLGQGLEFLIYFQGNSAPDKSGLPSDRFSAERTGGSVSTLTIQRTQQEDSAVYLCASSWGRASDEQFFGPGTRLTVL.

The chain joins TRBV24-1 to TRBJ2-7; 8 bases align to TRBD1. Trimming at V came to 10 bases and at J to 3 bases, leaving 4 bases not matched to a gene. CDR1 KGHDR and CDR2 SFDVKD come from the germline V gene. This CDR3 region has 12 residues. The CDR3 DNA reads as TGTGCCACACAGGGGGGAGACTACGAGCAGTACTTC. Residues: CATQGGDYEQYF.

The chain couples TRBV18 to TRBJ1-6; D is uncertain. CDR3 size: 15 residues. The V end lost 1 base, the J end lost 7 bases, and 11 bases lay between the germline ends. Germline V gene sequence: CDR1 KGHSH, CDR2 LQKENI. The CDR3 is CASSPRRENNSPLHF. The CDR3 region has the DNA TGTGCCAGCTCACCACGGAGGGAGAACAATTCACCCCTCCACTTT.

J is TRBJ2-7 and V is TRBV24-1, with 7 positions matching TRBD1. With 4 bases clipped from V and 4 bases from J, the junction kept 12 bases outside the gene matches. Germline CDR1 KGHDR, CDR2 SFDVKD. This CDR3 is built from 16 residues. The CDR3 is CATSDSDRVWSYEQYF. The CDR3 nucleotides read TGTGCCACCAGTGACTCTGACAGGGTATGGTCGTACGAGCAGTACTTC.

The chain recombines TRBV5-6 with TRBJ2-5; 7 bases align to TRBD2. The ends lost 0 bases at V and 1 base at J; junction bases unmatched: 3. Looked up from germline, CDR1 is SGHDT and CDR2 is YYEEEE. The CDR3 loop spans 15 amino acids. CDR3 coding DNA: TGTGCCAGCAGCTTGGCCAGCGGGACCCAAGAGACCCAGTACTTC. Translation: CASSLASGTQETQYF.

The chain combines TRBV28 with TRBJ2-2; 10 bases fit TRBD2. The CDR3 length is 20 residues. Germline CDR1 reads MDHEN; CDR2 reads SYDVKM. The V segment lost 6 bases and the J segment 5 bases; nucleotides outside the gene matches: 21. The CDR3 sequence is CASSTPLPSGRYITTGELFF. In nucleotides, the CDR3 is TGTGCCAGCAGCACCCCCCTACCTAGCGGGAGATATATTACAACCGGGGAGCTGTTTTTT.

The V call is TRBV6-5, the J call TRBJ1-1, with D hard to call. Germline CDR1 MNHEY, CDR2 SVGAGI. V was shortened by 4 bases and J by 11 bases, with 8 bases between the two germline ends. This CDR3 has 10 residues. The CDR3 spells CASSSGTAFF. Here the CDR3 DNA reads TGTGCCAGCAGTTCGGGTACTGCTTTCTTT.

The V and J genes are TRBV5-1 and TRBJ2-6; TRBD2 matches at 10 bases. V dropped 0 bases and J dropped 0; count of bases not matched to a gene: 6. The CDR3 spans 19 residues. Germline V CDR1 and CDR2: SGHRS, YFSETQ. This chain's CDR3 is CASSLVISGRTSGANVLTF. In nucleotides, the CDR3 is TGCGCCAGCAGCTTGGTTATTAGCGGGAGGACCTCTGGGGCCAACGTCCTGACTTTC.

V and J are TRBV14 and TRBJ2-5; 12 positions agree with TRBD2. The V gene's germline CDR1 is SGHDN and CDR2 FVKESK. V gave up 1 base and J gave up 4 bases; unmatched junction bases: 10. The CDR3 runs 18 residues. The CDR3 DNA reads as TGTGCCAGCAGCCAAGTTACATCTGCTAGCGGGAGGGGAGAGACCCAGTACTTC. It encodes CASSQVTSASGRGETQYF.

The V call is TRBV2, the J call TRBJ1-6; 9 bases are a match to TRBD1. CDR3 length equals 14 residues. After removal of 6 bases from V and 5 bases from J, the junction contained 2 bases not matched to a gene. The germline V gene has CDR1 SNHLY and CDR2 FYNNEI. The CDR3 DNA reads as TGTGCCAGCAGGGGACAGGGTGATAATTCACCCCTCCACTTT. It encodes CASRGQGDNSPLHF.

The V call is TRBV15, the J call TRBJ2-2; 11 bases fit TRBD2. This CDR3 has 15 amino acids. The V segment lost 4 bases and the J segment 3 bases; nucleotides outside the gene matches: 1. Germline V gene data show CDR1 as LNHNV and CDR2 as YYDKDF (reference sequence). CDR3 residues: CATSISGRDTGELFF. DNA of the CDR3: TGTGCCACCAGCATTAGCGGGAGGGACACCGGGGAGCTGTTTTTT.

The chain joins TRBV7-3 to TRBJ2-2; 7 bases align to TRBD1. Trimming removed 4 bases from V and 6 bases from J; junction bases left unmatched: 2. This CDR3 is built from 13 residues. The germline V gene encodes CDR1 SGHTA and CDR2 FQGTGA. The CDR3 protein is CASSSGGSGELFF. The CDR3 coding sequence is TGTGCCAGCAGCTCAGGGGGTTCCGGGGAGCTGTTTTTT.

In its sample, this clone was seen many times. V gene TRBV30 combines with J gene TRBJ2-7; D uncertain. Between the trimmed V and J ends, which lost 2 bases and 3 bases, there was a span of 5 bases. Looked up from germline, CDR1 is GTSNPN and CDR2 is SVGIG (reference sequence). The length of the CDR3 is 11 residues. CDR3 residues: CAWSRNYEQYF. CDR3 DNA: TGTGCCTGGAGTCGTAACTACGAGCAGTACTTC. The whole variable domain, remainder taken from reference TRBV30 and TRBJ2-7, is SQTIHQWPATLVQPVGSPLSLECTVEGTSNPNLYWYRQAAGRGLQLLFYSVGIGQISSEVPQNLSASRPQDRQFILSSKKLLLSDSGFYLCAWSRNYEQYFGPGTRLTVT.

The chain couples TRBV9 to TRBJ1-3; tentatively, D is TRBD1 (5 bases). Trimming left V 0 bases short and J 7 bases short, with 11 bases between. The CDR3 length is 14 residues. Germline CDR1 and CDR2: SGDLS and YYNGEE. CDR3 nucleotide sequence: TGTGCCAGCAGCGTAGAAATCCAGGGCAACACCATATATTTT. It codes for CASSVEIQGNTIYF.

The V and J genes are TRBV7-6 and TRBJ1-1; D is unresolved. Trimming left V 1 base short and J 4 bases short, with 16 bases between. Germline-derived CDR1 and CDR2 are SGHVS and FNYEAQ. This CDR3 spans 16 amino acids. The CDR3 DNA is TGTGCCAGCAGCTTAGGGGTTCGGGGTCAGTTCACTGAAGCTTTCTTT. The encoded protein is CASSLGVRGQFTEAFF. Variable domain in full (rest from reference TRBV7-6 and TRBJ1-1): GAGVSQSPRYKVTKRGQDVALRCDPISGHVSLYWYRQALGQGPEFLTYFNYEAQQDKSGLPNDRFSAERPEGSISTLTIQRTEQRDSAMYRCASSLGVRGQFTEAFFGQGTRLTVV.